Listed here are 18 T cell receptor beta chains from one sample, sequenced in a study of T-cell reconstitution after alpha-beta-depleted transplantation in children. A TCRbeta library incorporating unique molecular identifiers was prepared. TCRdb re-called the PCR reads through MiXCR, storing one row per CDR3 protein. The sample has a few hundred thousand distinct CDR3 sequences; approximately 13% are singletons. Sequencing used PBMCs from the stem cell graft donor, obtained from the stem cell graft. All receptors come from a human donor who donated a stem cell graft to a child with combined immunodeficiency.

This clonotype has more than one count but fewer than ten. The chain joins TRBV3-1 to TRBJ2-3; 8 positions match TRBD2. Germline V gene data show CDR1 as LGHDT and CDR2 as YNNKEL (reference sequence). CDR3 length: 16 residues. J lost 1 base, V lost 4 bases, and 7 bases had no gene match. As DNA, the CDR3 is TGTGCCAGCAGCCCCACAGCGGGAGTAGGCACAGATACGCAGTATTTT. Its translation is CASSPTAGVGTDTQYF.

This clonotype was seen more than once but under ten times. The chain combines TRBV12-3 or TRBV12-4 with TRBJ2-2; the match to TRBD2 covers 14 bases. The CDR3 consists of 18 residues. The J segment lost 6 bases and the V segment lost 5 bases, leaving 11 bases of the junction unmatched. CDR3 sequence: CASSLPAGLAGEAGELFF. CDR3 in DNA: TGTGCCAGCAGTCTCCCCGCGGGACTAGCGGGAGAGGCCGGGGAGCTGTTTTTT.

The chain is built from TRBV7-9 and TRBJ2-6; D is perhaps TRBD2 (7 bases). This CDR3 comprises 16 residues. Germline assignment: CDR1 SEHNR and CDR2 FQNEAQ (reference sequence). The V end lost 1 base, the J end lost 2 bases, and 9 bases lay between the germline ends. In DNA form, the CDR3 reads TGTGCCAGCAGCTTAGACGGGGGGCCTGGGGCCAACGTCCTGACTTTC. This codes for CASSLDGGPGANVLTF.

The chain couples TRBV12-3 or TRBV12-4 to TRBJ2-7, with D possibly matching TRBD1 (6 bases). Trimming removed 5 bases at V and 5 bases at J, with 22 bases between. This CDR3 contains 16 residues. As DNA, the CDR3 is TGTGCCAGCAGTAAACCGGGACAACTGAAGCCGGACGAGCAGTACTTC. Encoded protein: CASSKPGQLKPDEQYF.

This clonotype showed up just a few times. The CDR3, as DNA: TGTGCCAGCAGCCTCCGTCAAGGGGAGTCTGGGGCCAACGTCCTGACTTTC. Amino acid sequence: CASSLRQGESGANVLTF. The chain uses TRBV9 and TRBJ2-6; either TRBD1 or TRBD2 may supply D (5 bases each). The CDR3 runs to 17 residues. In germline, CDR1 is SGDLS, CDR2 YYNGEE. Deletions cut 4 bases from V and 1 base from J, with 15 bases between.

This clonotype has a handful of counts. The CDR3 loop is CASSFGRSGANVLTF. The CDR3 DNA reads TGTGCCAGCAGCTTCGGCCGATCTGGGGCCAACGTCCTGACTTTC. V usage is TRBV7-9 and J usage is TRBJ2-6; D is ambiguous. The V gene's germline CDR1 is SEHNR and CDR2 FQNEAQ (reference sequence). The germline V and J ends were trimmed by 3 bases and 1 base, with 7 bases remaining between them. The CDR3 is made up of 15 amino acids.

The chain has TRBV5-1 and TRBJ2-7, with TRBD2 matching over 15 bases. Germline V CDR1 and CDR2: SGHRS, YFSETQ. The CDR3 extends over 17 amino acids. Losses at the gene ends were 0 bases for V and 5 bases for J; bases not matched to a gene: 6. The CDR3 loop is CASSLGRGTSGRNEQYF. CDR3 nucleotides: TGCGCCAGCAGCTTGGGTCGCGGGACTAGCGGGAGGAACGAGCAGTACTTC.

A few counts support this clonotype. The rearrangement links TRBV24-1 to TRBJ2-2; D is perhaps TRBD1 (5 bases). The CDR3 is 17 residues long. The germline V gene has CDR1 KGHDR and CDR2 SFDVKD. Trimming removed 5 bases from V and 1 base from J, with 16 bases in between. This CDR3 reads CATSAPLGVMNTGELFF. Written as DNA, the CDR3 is TGTGCCACCAGTGCTCCTCTAGGGGTTATGAACACCGGGGAGCTGTTTTTT.

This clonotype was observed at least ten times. CDR3 DNA: TGCAGCGCCGGGACAGGGTTCGCCGAGCAGTACTTC. Protein: CSAGTGFAEQYF. The genes are TRBV29-1 and TRBJ2-7, with TRBD1 identical over 9 bases. From germline, CDR1 is SQVTM and CDR2 ANQGSEA. This CDR3 spans 12 amino acids. J was trimmed by 6 bases and V by 7 bases; bases with no gene match: 7.

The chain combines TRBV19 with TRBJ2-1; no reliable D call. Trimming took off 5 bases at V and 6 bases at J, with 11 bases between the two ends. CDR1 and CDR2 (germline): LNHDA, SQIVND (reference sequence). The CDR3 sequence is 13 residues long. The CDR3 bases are TGTGCCAGTAGTGATGGACGGGTCAATGAGCAGTTCTTC. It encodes CASSDGRVNEQFF.

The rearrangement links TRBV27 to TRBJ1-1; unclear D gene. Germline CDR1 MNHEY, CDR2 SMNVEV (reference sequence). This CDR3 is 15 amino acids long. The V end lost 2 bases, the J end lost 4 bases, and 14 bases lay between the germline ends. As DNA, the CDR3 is TGTGCCAGCAGTTTAGGGGTCGGAGGGCGCACTGAAGCTTTCTTT. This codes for CASSLGVGGRTEAFF.

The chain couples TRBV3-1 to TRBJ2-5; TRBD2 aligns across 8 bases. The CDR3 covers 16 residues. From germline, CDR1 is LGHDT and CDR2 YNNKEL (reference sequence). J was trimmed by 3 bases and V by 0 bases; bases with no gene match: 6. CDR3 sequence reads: CASSQDTSGGEETQYF. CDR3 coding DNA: TGTGCCAGCAGCCAAGATACCAGCGGGGGCGAAGAGACCCAGTACTTC.

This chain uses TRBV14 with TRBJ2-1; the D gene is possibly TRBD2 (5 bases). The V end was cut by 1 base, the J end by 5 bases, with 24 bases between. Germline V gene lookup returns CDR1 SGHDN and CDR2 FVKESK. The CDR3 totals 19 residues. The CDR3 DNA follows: TGTGCCAGCAGCCAAGCGAATAGCGTCCCCTTCTGGGTCCACAATGAGCAGTTCTTC. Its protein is CASSQANSVPFWVHNEQFF. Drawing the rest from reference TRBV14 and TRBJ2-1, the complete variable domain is EAGVTQFPSHSVIEKGQTVTLRCDPISGHDNLYWYRRVMGKEIKFLLHFVKESKQDESGMPNNRFLAERTGGTYSTLKVQPAELEDSGVYFCASSQANSVPFWVHNEQFFGPGTRLTVL.

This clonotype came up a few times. For the CDR3, the DNA is TGCAGTGCCCCGACTAGCGGGGGGTCCTACGAGCAGTACTTC. The encoded protein is CSAPTSGGSYEQYF. The chain is built from TRBV20-1 and TRBJ2-7; 13 bases match TRBD2. CDR3 length equals 14 residues. CDR1 is DFQATT and CDR2 is SNEGSKA in the germline V gene (reference sequence). The V and J ends lost 6 bases and 1 base, in that order; junction bases with no gene match: 3.

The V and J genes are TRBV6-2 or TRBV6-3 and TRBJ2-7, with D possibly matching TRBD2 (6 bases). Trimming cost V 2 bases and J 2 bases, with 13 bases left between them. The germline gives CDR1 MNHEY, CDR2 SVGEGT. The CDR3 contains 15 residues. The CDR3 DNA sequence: TGTGCCAGCAGTTACATGGCTGGAGGGACCTACGAGCAGTACTTC. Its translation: CASSYMAGGTYEQYF.

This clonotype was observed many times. For the CDR3, the DNA is TGTGCCAGCAGCCGGGACAGCTCAAATCAGCCCCAGCATTTT. This encodes CASSRDSSNQPQHF. The V gene is TRBV6-5, the J gene TRBJ1-5; 7 bases agree with TRBD1. Germline V lookup: CDR1 MNHEY, CDR2 SVGAGI. After removal of 6 bases from V and 4 bases from J, the junction contained 6 bases not matched to a gene. There are 14 residues in the CDR3.

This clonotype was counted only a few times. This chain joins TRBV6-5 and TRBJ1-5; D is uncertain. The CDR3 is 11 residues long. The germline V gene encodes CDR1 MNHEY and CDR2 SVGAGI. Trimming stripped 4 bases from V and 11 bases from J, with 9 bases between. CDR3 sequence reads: CASSSDGAQHF. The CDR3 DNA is TGTGCCAGCAGTTCCGATGGGGCCCAGCATTTT.

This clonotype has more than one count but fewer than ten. In nucleotides, the CDR3 is TGCTCACCAAGGAGGGGGCTAGAGACTGAAGCTTTCTTT. It yields the protein CSPRRGLETEAFF. The V gene is TRBV20-1, the J gene TRBJ1-1, with 7 bases identical to TRBD1. The length of the CDR3 is 13 residues. Germline V gene sequence: CDR1 DFQATT, CDR2 SNEGSKA (reference sequence).